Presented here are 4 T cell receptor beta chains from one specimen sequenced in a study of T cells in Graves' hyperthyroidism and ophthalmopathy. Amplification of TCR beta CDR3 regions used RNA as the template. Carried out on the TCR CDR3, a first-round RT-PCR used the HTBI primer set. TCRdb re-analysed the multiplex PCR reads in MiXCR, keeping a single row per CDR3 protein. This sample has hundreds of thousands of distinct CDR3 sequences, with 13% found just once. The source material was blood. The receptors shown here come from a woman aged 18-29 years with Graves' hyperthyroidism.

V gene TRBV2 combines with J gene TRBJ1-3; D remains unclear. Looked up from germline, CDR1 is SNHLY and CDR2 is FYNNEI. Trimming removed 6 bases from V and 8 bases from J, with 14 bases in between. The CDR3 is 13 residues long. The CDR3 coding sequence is TGTGCCAGCAGCGCCGGGGAGGTACACACCATATATTTT. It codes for CASSAGEVHTIYF.

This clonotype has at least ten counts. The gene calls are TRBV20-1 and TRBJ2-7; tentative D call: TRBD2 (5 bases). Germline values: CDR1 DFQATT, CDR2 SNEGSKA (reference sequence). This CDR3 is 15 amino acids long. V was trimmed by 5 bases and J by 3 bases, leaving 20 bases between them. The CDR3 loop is CSASFLPRALYEQYF. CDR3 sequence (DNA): TGCAGTGCTTCCTTTCTTCCGAGGGCCCTCTACGAGCAGTACTTC.

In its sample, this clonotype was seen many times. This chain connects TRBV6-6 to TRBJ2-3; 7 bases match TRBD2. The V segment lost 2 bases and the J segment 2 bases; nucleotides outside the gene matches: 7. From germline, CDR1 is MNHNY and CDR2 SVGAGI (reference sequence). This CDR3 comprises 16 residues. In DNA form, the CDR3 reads TGTGCCAGCAGTTACGGTCTAGCGGATAACACAGATACGCAGTATTTT. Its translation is CASSYGLADNTDTQYF.

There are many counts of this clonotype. CDR3 protein: CASAKAEGNSGANVLTF. The CDR3 DNA is TGTGCCAGCGCTAAAGCGGAGGGAAACTCTGGGGCCAACGTCCTGACTTTC. This chain uses TRBV6-1 with TRBJ2-6; TRBD2 is a possible D gene (6 bases). The CDR3 extends over 17 amino acids. V was pared by 8 bases and J by 0 bases, with 17 bases between. The V gene's germline CDR1 is MNHNS and CDR2 SASEGT.